These T cell receptor beta chains were read from a single sample in a study of cytomegalovirus exposure and HLA in healthy donors. The protocol was immunoSEQ multiplex PCR, while the TCRdb copy is restricted to in-frame clones and leaves out a portion. This table has 150,000 to 200,000 clones, 76% appearing once. The specimen was PBMCs. The receptor set was obtained from a man aged 18 to 35 in good health and CMV-seronegative. Both conserved end residues are part of each CDR3. A D gene is named only where the DNA matches it firmly. Size is stated for part of the rows, as once, few or many counts, or as a class when the clone is expanded.

D gene	V gene	J gene	clone size	CDR3 protein	CDR3 DNA
TRBD1	TRBV5-1	TRBJ2-7	-	CASSLVRDRGYEQYF	TGCGCCAGCAGCTTGGTACGGGACAGGGGGTACGAGCAGTACTTC
TRBD1	TRBV5-4	TRBJ1-2	-	CASSSPYGGQGYGYTF	TGTGCCAGCAGCTCCCCGTATGGGGGACAGGGATATGGCTACACCTTC
TRBD2	TRBV7-9	TRBJ2-7	-	CASSPPGLAGANEQYF	TGTGCCAGCAGCCCTCCCGGACTAGCGGGAGCGAACGAGCAGTACTTC
-	TRBV2	TRBJ1-1	-	CASSGGIRNTEAFF	TGTGCCAGCTCTGGGGGGATCAGGAACACTGAAGCTTTCTTT
-	TRBV2	TRBJ2-5	-	CASTMQETQYF	TGTGCCAGCACGATGCAGGAGACCCAGTACTTC
-	TRBV12-5	TRBJ1-5	-	CASGLSGSNQPQHF	TGTGCTAGTGGTTTGTCCGGTAGCAATCAGCCCCAGCATTTT
-	TRBV5-4	TRBJ2-3	-	CASSQPGDRTVQYF	TGTGCCAGCAGCCAGCCGGGGGATCGGACCGTGCAGTATTTT
-	TRBV5-1	TRBJ2-3	-	CASSETKNTQYF	TGCGCCAGCAGCGAAACTAAAAATACGCAGTATTTT
-	TRBV28	TRBJ2-1	-	CASSLGLASNEQFF	TGTGCCAGCAGTTTAGGGCTAGCGTCTAATGAGCAGTTCTTC
TRBD1	TRBV9	TRBJ2-5	-	CASSPGDSGGETQYF	TGTGCCAGCAGCCCTGGGGACAGTGGGGGTGAGACCCAGTACTTC
-	TRBV28	TRBJ1-4	few	CASSTVPNEKLFF	TGTGCCAGCTCAACTGTACCCAATGAAAAACTGTTTTTT
-	TRBV10-3	TRBJ1-5	-	CAISESRAQPQHF	TGTGCCATCAGTGAGTCGAGGGCTCAGCCCCAGCATTTT
-	TRBV28	TRBJ2-7	-	CASSRGFYEQYF	TGTGCCAGCAGCCGGGGTTTCTACGAGCAGTACTTC
TRBD1	TRBV30	TRBJ2-4	-	CAWKQGDIQYF	TGTGCCTGGAAACAGGGGGACATTCAGTACTTC
TRBD1	TRBV5-1	TRBJ1-1	-	CASSSLPGQGTLRNTEAFF	TGCGCCAGCAGTTCGCTACCGGGACAGGGTACCCTCCGGAACACTGAAGCTTTCTTT
-	TRBV2	TRBJ1-1	-	CASSLRLPQAMNTEAFF	TGTGCCAGCAGCCTACGACTCCCACAGGCCATGAACACTGAAGCTTTCTTT